What follows is one T cell receptor (beta chain) and its context. CD45RO/CCR7/CD25/CD127/CD95/CD27 staining was used to isolate CD4+ naive, central memory, regulatory and stem cell-like memory cells by sorting. This entry comes from a study of beta chain features in type 1 diabetes. Study as a whole: No age, gender or cell yield differences were seen between patients and healthy donors.

The germline V gene has CDR1 SGHNT and CDR2 YENEEA. The CDR3 contains 14 residues. The ends were cut back, 5 bases at V and 2 bases at J, with 13 bases in the middle. Every bit of the isolated RNA underwent reverse transcription, so sequencing read expressed TCRB transcripts. Sequencing was performed with immunoSEQ multiplex PCR; in TCRdb, only in-frame clones are kept and a portion is missing. The repertoire holds about 24,000 clones, approximately 74% seen once, with approximately 2% in the top ten. The chain recombines TRBV11-3 with TRBJ2-7; a possible D gene is TRBD2 (5 bases). This clonotype originated in a woman aged 40 to 50 in good health. Sequencing was carried out using Tregs from blood. The CDR3 spells CASSPGGFAYEQYF. CDR3 sequence (DNA): TGTGCCAGCAGCCCAGGCGGGTTTGCCTACGAGCAGTACTTC.